This T cell receptor beta chain was recorded in a study of T cell responses to AZD1222 COVID-19 vaccine. Study findings and constraints: Donors skewed white British and female; clonal diversity was possibly underestimated. At 160-218 and 743-854, vaccine-associated CD4 TCRs were dominant, and they spanned spike. Baseline serostatus was positive in only a handful of AZD1222 recipients. Variant regions that are unmutated are reportedly the target of nearly half of spike-specific TCRs.

Clones were read by immunoSEQ multiplex PCR, and TCRdb kept only the in-frame ones, dropping some. The sample records about 110,000 clones, around 92% being singletons. Notes on this clone: Its specificity is not known.

This sequence originates from an adult who received the AZD1222 COVID-19 vaccine. The sequencing here drew on peripheral blood, taken 28 days after the second AZD1222 dose.

The CDR3 DNA is TGCGCCAGCAGCTCCCCCGGGACAGGGTTTTTGAACACTGAAGCTTTCTTT. Amino acids: CASSSPGTGFLNTEAFF. J is TRBJ1-1 and V is TRBV5-1, with 9 positions matching TRBD1. The CDR3 sequence is 17 residues long. The germline V gene has CDR1 SGHRS and CDR2 YFSETQ. Trimming at V came to 3 bases and at J to 0 bases, leaving 9 bases not matched to a gene.